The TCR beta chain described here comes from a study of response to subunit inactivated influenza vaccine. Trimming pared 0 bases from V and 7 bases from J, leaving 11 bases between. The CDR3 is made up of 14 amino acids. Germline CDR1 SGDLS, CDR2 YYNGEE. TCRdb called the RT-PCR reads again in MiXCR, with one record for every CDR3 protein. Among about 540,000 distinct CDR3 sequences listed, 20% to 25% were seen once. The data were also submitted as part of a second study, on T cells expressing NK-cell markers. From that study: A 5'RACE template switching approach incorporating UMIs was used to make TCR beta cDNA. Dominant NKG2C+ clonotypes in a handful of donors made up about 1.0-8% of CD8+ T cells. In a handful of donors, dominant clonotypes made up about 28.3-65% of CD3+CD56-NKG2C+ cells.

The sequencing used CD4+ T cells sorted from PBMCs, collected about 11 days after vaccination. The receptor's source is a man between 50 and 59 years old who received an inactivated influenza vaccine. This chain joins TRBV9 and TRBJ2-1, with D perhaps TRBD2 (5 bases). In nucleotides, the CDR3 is TGTGCCAGCAGCGTAGAGTGGGAGCGTAATGAGCAGTTCTTC. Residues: CASSVEWERNEQFF.